The rows below give T cell receptor beta chains drawn from one sample of a study of vaccination effects on CD4 cells after COVID-19. Antigens for these TCRs are unknown. Clones were sequenced by immunoSEQ multiplex PCR, and TCRdb holds only the in-frame ones, with some missing. Of tens of thousands of clones listed, around 70% were seen once; the top ten hold around 20%. This specimen was CD4+ T cells from PBMCs cultured with SARS-CoV-2 spike peptides, taken before COVID-19 vaccination. Receptor source: a human donor who received a COVID-19 vaccine. CDR3s include the opening cysteine and the closing phenylalanine or tryptophan. D genes are given only for firm matches. Clone size is not always given. Where it is, it says once, few, many or a class for expanded clones.

j_call d_call v_call clone_size cdr3_aa cdr3_nt
TRBJ1-5 . TRBV28 . CASRALMGANQPQHF TGTGCCAGCAGGGCTCTGATGGGGGCTAATCAGCCCCAGCATTTT
TRBJ1-3 . TRBV7-2 . CASSSDSKTGNTIYF TGTGCCAGCAGCTCCGACAGCAAAACTGGAAACACCATATATTTT
TRBJ1-1 TRBD1 TRBV15 . CATSRGTGSGDRSTEAFF TGTGCCACCAGCAGAGGGACAGGGAGTGGAGACCGGAGCACTGAAGCTTTCTTT
TRBJ2-2 . TRBV7-8 . CASSTHGAGELFF TGTGCCAGCAGCACCCATGGGGCCGGGGAGCTGTTTTTT
TRBJ2-7 TRBD2 TRBV25-1 . CASSESSGGTSSYEQYF TGTGCCAGCAGTGAATCTAGCGGGGGGACCTCTTCCTACGAGCAGTACTTC
TRBJ1-1 . TRBV27 . CASSLRGDNRAFF TGTGCCAGCAGTTTAAGAGGGGACAATAGAGCTTTCTTT
TRBJ2-7 TRBD1 TRBV28 . CASSGPGQKLYEQYF TGTGCCAGCAGTGGGCCGGGACAGAAGCTCTACGAGCAGTACTTC
TRBJ2-5 . TRBV4-1 . CASSHPGRSRQETQYF TGCGCCAGCAGCCACCCGGGACGGAGCAGGCAAGAGACCCAGTACTTC
TRBJ2-6 . TRBV29-1 . CSVVTGNSGANVLTF TGCAGCGTGGTAACAGGGAACAGTGGGGCCAACGTCCTGACTTTC
TRBJ2-1 . TRBV7-7 few CASSPGQGQYNEQFF TGTGCTAGCAGCCCGGGGCAGGGGCAATACAATGAGCAGTTCTTC
TRBJ2-3 . TRBV3-1/TRBV3-2 . CASSQDGARSDTQYF TGTGCCAGCAGCCAAGATGGGGCTAGATCAGATACGCAGTATTTT
TRBJ1-2 TRBD1 TRBV20-1 few CIHRGVSRYTF TGCATTCACAGGGGAGTAAGTCGCTACACCTTC
TRBJ2-1 TRBD2 TRBV28 . CASSLGLAGYNEQFF TGTGCCAGCAGTTTAGGCCTAGCGGGATACAATGAGCAGTTCTTC
TRBJ2-1 TRBD2 TRBV28 . CASTTSGKGGNEQFF TGTGCCAGCACCACTAGCGGGAAAGGGGGCAATGAGCAGTTCTTC
TRBJ1-2 . TRBV5-5 . CASSLAPGGHYGYTF TGTGCCAGCAGCCTGGCTCCGGGGGGTCACTATGGCTACACCTTC
TRBJ2-5 . TRBV18 . CASSPTGETQYF TGTGCCAGCTCACCAACGGGAGAGACCCAGTACTTC
TRBJ2-1 . TRBV7-8 . CASSGAVGEQFF TGTGCCAGCTCCGGGGCCGTGGGGGAGCAGTTCTTC
TRBJ1-2 . TRBV7-2 few CASSLFNEGYGYGYTF TGTGCCAGCAGCTTATTTAACGAGGGCTACGGCTATGGCTACACCTTC
TRBJ1-5 . TRBV30 . CASGGQPQHF TGTGCCTCGGGGGGTCAGCCCCAGCATTTT
TRBJ1-2 TRBD1 TRBV5-4 . CASGLGHGTGGGYTF TGTGCCAGCGGATTAGGACACGGGACAGGGGGTGGCTACACCTTC
TRBJ2-7 . TRBV2 few CASSLGAYEQYF TGTGCCAGCAGTCTAGGGGCTTACGAGCAGTACTTC
TRBJ2-5 TRBD2 TRBV6-2/TRBV6-3 . CASSSPTRLAGIQETQYF TGTGCCAGCAGTTCCCCCACCCGACTAGCGGGGATTCAAGAGACCCAGTACTTC
TRBJ1-1 . TRBV10-3 few CAIKGGSTEAFF TGTGCCATCAAAGGGGGTTCAACTGAAGCTTTCTTT
TRBJ1-1 . TRBV29-1 few CSATGPPMNTEAFF TGCAGCGCGACAGGTCCACCCATGAACACTGAAGCTTTCTTT
TRBJ1-5 TRBD1 TRBV25-1 few CASSRGTGRGPQHF TGTGCCAGCAGTAGGGGGACAGGGCGGGGGCCCCAGCATTTT
TRBJ2-5 . TRBV5-4 . CASSSDVRGEETQYF TGTGCCAGCAGTTCAGATGTCAGGGGGGAAGAGACCCAGTACTTC
TRBJ2-7 . TRBV7-2 . CASSLERSPYEQYF TGTGCCAGCAGCTTAGAACGGTCACCATACGAGCAGTACTTC
TRBJ1-6 . TRBV9 few CASSVARGDSPLHF TGTGCCAGCAGCGTAGCCAGGGGTGATTCACCCCTCCACTTT
TRBJ1-5 . TRBV6-2/TRBV6-3 few CASSYSVQNQPQHF TGTGCCAGCAGTTACTCAGTCCAAAATCAGCCCCAGCATTTT
TRBJ2-1 TRBD1 TRBV2 . CASRAGTGMYNEQFF TGTGCCAGCAGAGCAGGGACAGGGATGTACAATGAGCAGTTCTTC
TRBJ1-2 TRBD1 TRBV5-1 few CASSSGQGGGNYGYTF TGCGCCAGCAGCTCGGGACAGGGAGGAGGGAACTATGGCTACACCTTC
TRBJ1-6 . TRBV5-5 . CASSSHWAGNSPLHF TGTGCCAGCAGCTCCCATTGGGCTGGTAATTCACCCCTCCACTTT
TRBJ2-1 TRBD2 TRBV6-1 once CASSESPGLAENNEQFF TGTGCCAGCAGTGAATCCCCGGGACTAGCGGAGAACAATGAGCAGTTCTTC
TRBJ2-2 TRBD1 TRBV28 . CASSLGGQGARGELFF TGTGCCAGCAGTTTAGGGGGGCAGGGGGCGCGCGGGGAGCTGTTTTTT
TRBJ1-2 . TRBV27 . CASSPSVWGGYTF TGTGCCAGCAGTCCCTCCGTGTGGGGTGGCTACACCTTC
TRBJ2-5 . TRBV4-1 once CASSQMKGETQYF TGCGCCAGCAGCCAGATGAAAGGAGAGACCCAGTACTTC
TRBJ2-1 . TRBV3-1/TRBV3-2 . CASSRDNEQFF TGTGCCAGCAGCCGGGACAATGAGCAGTTCTTC
TRBJ2-1 TRBD2 TRBV18 few CASSPALLAGGLLSYNEQFF TGTGCCAGCTCACCCGCCTTACTAGCGGGAGGCCTCCTCTCCTACAATGAGCAGTTCTTC
TRBJ1-2 . TRBV5-1 . CASATTDGNYGYTF TGCGCCAGCGCAACGACTGACGGTAACTATGGCTACACCTTC
TRBJ1-1 . TRBV5-1 . CASTRSLNTEAFF TGCGCCAGCACGCGATCGCTGAACACTGAAGCTTTCTTT
TRBJ2-1 . TRBV28 . CASRSLLSYNEQFF TGTGCCAGCAGGAGCCTTCTCTCCTACAATGAGCAGTTCTTC
TRBJ2-3 TRBD1 TRBV6-5 once CASSYPGTGMYF TGTGCCAGCAGTTACCCCGGGACAGGGATGTATTTT
TRBJ1-3 . TRBV11-3 medium-sized CASSRDNSGNTIYF TGTGCCAGCAGCCGGGACAACTCTGGAAACACCATATATTTT
TRBJ2-7 TRBD1 TRBV29-1 . CSVGQGEAYEQYF TGCAGCGTGGGACAGGGGGAGGCCTACGAGCAGTACTTC
TRBJ1-6 . TRBV28 . CASSLGAPNSPLHF TGTGCCAGCAGTTTAGGGGCTCCTAATTCACCCCTCCACTTT
TRBJ2-3 TRBD2 TRBV27 . CASSTYRISGGTDTQYF TGTGCCAGCAGTACCTACAGAATTAGCGGGGGCACAGATACGCAGTATTTT
TRBJ2-1 TRBD1 TRBV7-8 . CASSPVPGQGVGWYNEQFF TGTGCCAGCAGCCCGGTCCCGGGACAGGGGGTGGGCTGGTACAATGAGCAGTTCTTC
TRBJ2-3 . TRBV3-1/TRBV3-2 . CASSPGVGGPHSTDTQYF TGTGCCAGCAGCCCGGGGGTTGGAGGACCCCATAGCACAGATACGCAGTATTTT
TRBJ1-1 . TRBV29-1 . CSVESDGGNTEAFF TGCAGCGTTGAGTCCGACGGGGGGAACACTGAAGCTTTCTTT